Shown below are 24 T cell receptor beta chains from a single sample sequenced in a study of T-cell reconstitution after alpha-beta-depleted transplantation in children. A TCRbeta library incorporating unique molecular identifiers was prepared. Each CDR3 protein is one row after TCRdb ran MiXCR on the PCR reads. The table includes about 500,000 distinct CDR3 sequences, around 10% detected once. The starting material was PBMCs, mostly from graft donor cells, obtained 180 days after TCRalphabeta/CD19-depleted stem cell transplant. The receptors stem from a female patient aged 2-9 years who had a stem cell transplant for aplastic anemia, so the T cells may come from the graft donor.

The V and J genes are TRBV24-1 and TRBJ2-1; 7 bases align to TRBD1. CDR1 is KGHDR and CDR2 is SFDVKD in the germline V gene. The CDR3 is 13 residues long. V shed 9 bases and J 3 bases; nucleotides not matched to a gene: 4. The chain's CDR3 is CATSGTVYNEQFF. The CDR3 region has the DNA TGTGCCACCTCCGGGACAGTCTACAATGAGCAGTTCTTC.

The gene calls are TRBV6-2 or TRBV6-3 and TRBJ2-1, with TRBD2 matching 7 bases. The CDR3 is made up of 14 amino acids. Germline V gene sequence: CDR1 MNHEY, CDR2 SVGEGT. V dropped 2 bases and J dropped 4; count of bases not matched to a gene: 2. The CDR3 region is CASSYAGEYNEQFF. CDR3 coding DNA: TGTGCCAGCAGTTACGCGGGAGAGTACAATGAGCAGTTCTTC.

This clonotype was seen more than once but under ten times. The rearrangement joins TRBV7-3 to TRBJ1-1; unclear D gene. This CDR3 spans 13 amino acids. Germline V gene lookup returns CDR1 SGHTA and CDR2 FQGTGA. V was pared by 3 bases and J by 3 bases, with 8 bases between. The CDR3 sequence is CASSLKEDTEAFF. In nucleotides, the CDR3 is TGTGCCAGCAGCTTGAAGGAAGACACTGAAGCTTTCTTT.

The chain employs TRBV15 and TRBJ2-7, with a possible D match to TRBD1 (5 bases). V lost 2 bases and J 3 bases, leaving 20 bases between the germline ends. The CDR3 is 17 amino acids. Germline values: CDR1 LNHNV, CDR2 YYDKDF (reference sequence). The CDR3 nucleotides read TGTGCCACCAGCAGACACCAAGGGCAGGGCCTAAACTACGAGCAGTACTTC. Translated: CATSRHQGQGLNYEQYF.

The V call is TRBV7-2, the J call TRBJ2-7, with D perhaps being TRBD1 or TRBD2 (5 bases each). The CDR3 is made up of 14 amino acids. Germline CDR1 reads SGHTA; CDR2 reads FQGNSA. V was cut by 4 bases and J by 0 bases, with 10 bases left in between. The CDR3 here is CASSWDPSSYEQYF. The CDR3 DNA reads TGTGCCAGCAGCTGGGACCCGAGCTCCTACGAGCAGTACTTC.

The table lists this clonotype with a few counts. The rearrangement uses TRBV28 and TRBJ2-6, with 11 bases fitting TRBD1. V lost 2 bases, J lost 2 bases, and 5 bases stayed unmatched. CDR3 length equals 18 residues. CDR1 is MDHEN and CDR2 is SYDVKM in the germline V gene. The DNA for the CDR3 is TGTGCCAGCAGTTTAAGGGGACAGGGGGTGACTGGGGCCAACGTCCTGACTTTC. It translates to CASSLRGQGVTGANVLTF.

This clonotype occurred a few times. The chain employs TRBV20-1 and TRBJ1-3; no definite D call. Germline CDR1 and CDR2: DFQATT and SNEGSKA (reference sequence). The CDR3 has 20 amino acids. The germline V and J ends were trimmed by 0 bases and 4 bases, with 28 bases remaining between them. CDR3 residues: CSARDPRSRSDGVGGNTIYF. As DNA, the CDR3 is TGCAGTGCTAGAGATCCCCGGAGCCGCTCGGACGGGGTTGGCGGAAACACCATATATTTT.

V is TRBV12-3 or TRBV12-4 and J is TRBJ2-1, with TRBD2 matching 9 bases. The CDR3 covers 17 residues. With 4 bases clipped from V and 10 bases from J, the junction kept 17 bases outside the gene matches. CDR3 loop: CASSSPPTSGPLREQFF. CDR3 bases: TGTGCCAGCAGTTCCCCTCCGACTAGCGGACCACTGAGGGAGCAGTTCTTC.

This clonotype was observed at least ten times. The chain combines TRBV6-5 with TRBJ2-1, with 14 bases identical to TRBD2. CDR3 length: 17 amino acids. Per germline, CDR1 MNHEY and CDR2 SVGAGI. Unmatched junction bases numbered 1, after V lost 0 bases and J lost 3 bases. CDR3 nucleotides: TGTGCCAGCAGTTACTCGGGACTAGCGGGAGTCTACAATGAGCAGTTCTTC. This sequence encodes CASSYSGLAGVYNEQFF.

Here the CDR3 reads CASSRPGTAKYSGANVLTF. CDR3 nucleotide sequence: TGTGCCAGCAGCCGGCCGGGTACAGCAAAATACTCTGGGGCCAACGTCCTGACTTTC. The chain has TRBV14 and TRBJ2-6; D ambiguous. V was pared by 4 bases and J by 0 bases, with 19 bases between. This CDR3 contains 19 residues. Germline assignment: CDR1 SGHDN and CDR2 FVKESK.

There are a few counts of this clonotype. V usage is TRBV20-1 and J usage is TRBJ1-1; unclear D gene. CDR3 size: 14 residues. Trimming pared 1 base from V and 0 bases from J, leaving 9 bases between. CDR1 and CDR2 (germline): DFQATT, SNEGSKA (reference sequence). CDR3 nucleotide sequence: TGCAGTGCTAGAGTGGGGAACCTGAACACTGAAGCTTTCTTT. Protein sequence: CSARVGNLNTEAFF.

V is TRBV6-1 and J is TRBJ2-1, with D perhaps TRBD1 (5 bases). Germline-derived CDR1 and CDR2 are MNHNS and SASEGT. This CDR3 contains 11 residues. The V end lost 3 bases, the J end lost 9 bases, and 6 bases lay between the germline ends. CDR3 loop: CASSETVEQFF. The CDR3 DNA reads as TGTGCCAGCAGTGAGACAGTTGAGCAGTTCTTC.

A few counts support this clonotype. The V call is TRBV20-1, the J call TRBJ2-2, with 9 bases matching TRBD2. CDR1 DFQATT and CDR2 SNEGSKA come from the germline V gene (reference sequence). V dropped 3 bases and J dropped 5; count of bases not matched to a gene: 10. CDR3 length: 16 amino acids. The CDR3 region is CSARASGKSGTGELFF. The CDR3 DNA follows: TGCAGTGCTAGGGCTAGCGGGAAGTCGGGGACCGGGGAGCTGTTTTTT.

This clonotype was detected only a few times. V is TRBV29-1 and J is TRBJ2-7, with D tentatively TRBD1 (8 bases). Germline CDR1 and CDR2: SQVTM and ANQGSEA. V dropped 1 base and J dropped 1 base, with 17 bases sitting between them. The CDR3 is 16 residues long. The CDR3 nucleotides read TGCAGCGTTGAAGGTGTGAGCGGGACAGGTTCCTACGAGCAGTACTTC. It translates to CSVEGVSGTGSYEQYF.

The rearrangement links TRBV7-2 to TRBJ2-4, with D uncertain. Trimming removed 2 bases from V and 0 bases from J, with 11 bases in between. This CDR3 has 16 amino acids. Germline CDR1 SGHTA, CDR2 FQGNSA. DNA of the CDR3: TGTGCCAGCAGCTTACGCGGCTACTTAGCCAAAAACATTCAGTACTTC. Its protein product is CASSLRGYLAKNIQYF.

The rearrangement joins TRBV20-1 to TRBJ2-1; 10 nucleotides match TRBD1. The CDR3 sequence is 14 residues long. The J segment lost 8 bases and the V segment lost 0 bases, leaving 4 bases of the junction unmatched. Germline-derived CDR1 and CDR2 are DFQATT and SNEGSKA (reference sequence). In DNA form, the CDR3 reads TGCAGTGCTAGAGACCGGGACAGGGGAGATGAGCAGTTCTTC. Translating gives CSARDRDRGDEQFF.

The CDR3 nucleotides are TGCAGTGCTAGAGGGGCCACTGAAGCTTTCTTT. Its translation is CSARGATEAFF. The chain uses TRBV20-1 and TRBJ1-1; unclear D gene. The CDR3 runs 11 residues. Germline V gene sequence: CDR1 DFQATT, CDR2 SNEGSKA (reference sequence). Between the trimmed V and J ends, which lost 1 base and 4 bases, there was a span of 4 bases.

This clonotype was recorded a few times. The rearrangement joins TRBV5-1 to TRBJ2-1; maybe TRBD1 (5 bases). Germline CDR1 SGHRS, CDR2 YFSETQ. The length of the CDR3 is 15 residues. Trimming cost V 4 bases and J 0 bases, with 11 bases left between them. The CDR3 here is CASSVQASSYNEQFF. The CDR3 region has the DNA TGCGCCAGCAGCGTACAGGCGAGCTCCTACAATGAGCAGTTCTTC.

The chain uses TRBV29-1 and TRBJ2-5, with D perhaps TRBD2 (6 bases). This CDR3 contains 14 residues. The germline CDR1 and CDR2 sequences are SQVTM and ANQGSEA. V lost 7 bases, J lost 1 base, and 16 bases lay in between. The chain's CDR3 is CSGGVRDSQETQYF. Written as DNA, the CDR3 is TGCAGCGGGGGGGTCCGGGACTCCCAAGAGACCCAGTACTTC.

In this sample, this clonotype turned up a few times. CDR3 in DNA: TGCAGCGCCTTGGAGTACACTGAAGCTTTCTTT. Its protein product is CSALEYTEAFF. The chain recombines TRBV29-1 with TRBJ1-1; D remains ambiguous. Trimming took off 7 bases at V and 3 bases at J, with 9 bases between the two ends. This CDR3 is 11 amino acids long. The V gene's germline CDR1 is SQVTM and CDR2 ANQGSEA.

V is TRBV21-1 and J is TRBJ2-3; the table's D call TRBD2 went unverified against the DNA. TRBV21-1 is deemed a pseudogene. The CDR3 loop spans 16 amino acids. The CDR3 bases are TGTGCCAGCAGCAAACGGCGGGGGTCCTCTCCGAATACGCAGTATTTT. Translated, it gives CASSKRRGSSPNTQYF.

This rearrangement joins TRBV20-1 to TRBJ2-3; maybe TRBD2 (5 bases). This CDR3 is 14 amino acids long. V was trimmed by 6 bases and J by 0 bases, leaving 13 bases between them. Germline-derived CDR1 and CDR2 are DFQATT and SNEGSKA (reference sequence). CDR3 residues: CSATTGISTDTQYF. CDR3 coding DNA: TGCAGTGCCACGACGGGGATTAGCACAGATACGCAGTATTTT.

This clonotype occurred a few times. The DNA for the CDR3 is TGTGCCAGCAGTTTAGCCCCAGGGGGGAGGTTGCCGTTCTTC. This codes for CASSLAPGGRLPFF. This rearrangement joins TRBV12-3 or TRBV12-4 to TRBJ2-1, with D perhaps matching TRBD1 (7 bases). This CDR3 is 14 amino acids long. V gave up 0 bases and J gave up 15 bases, with 18 bases separating them.

This clonotype is a singleton in its sample. This chain joins TRBV2 and TRBJ2-7; 7 nucleotides match TRBD2. The CDR3 contains 15 residues. Trimming took 2 bases from V and 5 from J; bases not matched to a gene: 9. Germline CDR1 is SNHLY and CDR2 is FYNNEI. This chain's CDR3 is CASSERRENPHEQYV. In DNA form, the CDR3 reads TGTGCCAGCAGTGAACGGCGGGAGAACCCTCACGAGCAGTACGTC.